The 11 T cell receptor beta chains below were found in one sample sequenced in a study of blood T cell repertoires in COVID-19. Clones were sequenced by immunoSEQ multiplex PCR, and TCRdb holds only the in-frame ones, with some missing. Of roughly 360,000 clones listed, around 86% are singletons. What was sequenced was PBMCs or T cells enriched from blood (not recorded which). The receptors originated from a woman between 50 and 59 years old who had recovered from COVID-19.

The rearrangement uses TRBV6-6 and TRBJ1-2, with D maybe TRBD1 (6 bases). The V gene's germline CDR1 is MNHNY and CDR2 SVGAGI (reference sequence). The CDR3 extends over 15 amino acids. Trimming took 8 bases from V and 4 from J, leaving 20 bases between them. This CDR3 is CASGDTGLSGYGYTF. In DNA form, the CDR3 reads TGTGCCAGCGGAGACACAGGGCTGAGTGGCTATGGCTACACCTTC.

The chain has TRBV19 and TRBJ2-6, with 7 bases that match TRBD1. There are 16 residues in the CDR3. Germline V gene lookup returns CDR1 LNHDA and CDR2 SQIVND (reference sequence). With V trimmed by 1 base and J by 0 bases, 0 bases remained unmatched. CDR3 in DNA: TGTGCCAGTAGTATAGCAGGGGGCTCTGGGGCCAACGTCCTGACTTTC. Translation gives CASSIAGGSGANVLTF.

Here the CDR3 reads CASSNTNNSPLHF. CDR3 nucleotides: TGTGCCAGCAGCAATACTAATAATTCACCCCTCCACTTT. The chain carries TRBV3-1 (or the pseudogene TRBV3-2) and TRBJ1-6; D remains ambiguous. Germline V CDR1 and CDR2: LGHDT, YNNKEL (reference sequence). The V gene lost 5 bases and the J gene lost 5 bases, with 7 bases spanning the gap. This CDR3 comprises 13 residues.

The CDR3 DNA follows: TGTGCCGCCAGAGGCCGAACAGATACGCAGTATTTT. Translation: CAARGRTDTQYF. This chain joins TRBV5-4 and TRBJ2-3; D unresolved. CDR1 SGHNT and CDR2 YYREEE come from the germline V gene (reference sequence). The CDR3 spans 12 residues. V lost 10 bases and J 3 bases, leaving 12 bases between the germline ends. Based on the CDR3 plus reference TRBV5-4 and TRBJ2-3, the full variable domain is ETGVTQSPTHLIKTRGQQVTLRCSSQSGHNTVSWYQQALGQGPQFIFQYYREEENGRGNFPPRFSGLQFPNYSSELNVNALELDDSALYLCAARGRTDTQYFGPGTRLTVL.

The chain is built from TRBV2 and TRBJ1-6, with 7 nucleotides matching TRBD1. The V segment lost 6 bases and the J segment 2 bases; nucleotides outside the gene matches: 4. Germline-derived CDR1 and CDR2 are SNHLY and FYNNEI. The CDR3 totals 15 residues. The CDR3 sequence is CASSSGGPYNSPLHF. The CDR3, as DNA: TGTGCCAGCAGCTCAGGGGGACCCTATAATTCACCCCTCCACTTT.

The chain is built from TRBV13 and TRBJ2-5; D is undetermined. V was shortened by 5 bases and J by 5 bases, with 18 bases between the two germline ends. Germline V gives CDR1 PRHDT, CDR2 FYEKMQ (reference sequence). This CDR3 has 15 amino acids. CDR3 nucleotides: TGTGCCAGCAGCCATGGAACAGTCGTTTCTGAGACCCAGTACTTC. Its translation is CASSHGTVVSETQYF.

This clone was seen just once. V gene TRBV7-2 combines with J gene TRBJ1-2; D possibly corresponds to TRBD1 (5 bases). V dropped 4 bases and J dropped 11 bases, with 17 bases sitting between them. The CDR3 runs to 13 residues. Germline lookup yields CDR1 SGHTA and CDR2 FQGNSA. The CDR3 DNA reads TGTGCCAGCAGCTCTGAGGGGAGGGCCGTGTACACCTTC. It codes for CASSSEGRAVYTF.

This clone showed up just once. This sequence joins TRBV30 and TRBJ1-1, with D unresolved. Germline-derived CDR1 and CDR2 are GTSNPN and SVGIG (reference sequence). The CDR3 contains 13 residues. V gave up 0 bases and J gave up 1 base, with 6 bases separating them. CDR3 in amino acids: CAWSVQENTEAFF. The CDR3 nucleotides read TGTGCCTGGAGTGTGCAGGAGAACACTGAAGCTTTCTTT.

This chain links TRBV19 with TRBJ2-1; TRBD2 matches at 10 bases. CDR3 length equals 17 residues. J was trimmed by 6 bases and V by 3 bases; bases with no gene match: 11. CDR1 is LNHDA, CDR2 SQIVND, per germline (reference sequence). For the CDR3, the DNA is TGTGCCAGTAGTATCCAGGCTAGCGGGGGCCCACCCAATGAGCAGTTCTTC. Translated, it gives CASSIQASGGPPNEQFF.

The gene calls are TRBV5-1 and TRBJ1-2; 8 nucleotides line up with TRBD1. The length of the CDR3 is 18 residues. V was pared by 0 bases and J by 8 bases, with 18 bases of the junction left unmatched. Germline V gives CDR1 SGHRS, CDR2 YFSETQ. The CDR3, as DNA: TGCGCCAGCAGCTTGGCCGGGACAGGCCTTGAGAGTTTATCCGGCTACACCTTC. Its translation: CASSLAGTGLESLSGYTF.

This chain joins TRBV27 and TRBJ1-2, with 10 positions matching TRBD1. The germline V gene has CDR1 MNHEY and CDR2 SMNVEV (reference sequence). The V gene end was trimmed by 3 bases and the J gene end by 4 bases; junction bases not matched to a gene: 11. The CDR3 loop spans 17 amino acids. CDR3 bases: TGTGCCAGCAGTTTTTTGACAGGGGGCAAGCTACGCTATGGCTACACCTTC. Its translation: CASSFLTGGKLRYGYTF.